These 32 T cell receptor beta chains came from one sample sequenced in a study of cytomegalovirus exposure and HLA in healthy donors (dated by TCRdb to the late 2010s). To prepare the library, the immunoSEQ multiplex PCR assay was applied. For the multiplex PCR, a mixture combining 60 forward primers for TCR Vbeta segments and 13 reverse primers for TCR Jbeta segments was used. TCRdb took this table from immuneACCESS and kept in-frame rearrangements with V and J called. Such tables lack part of the clones; where checked against another copy, unresolved V genes explain under half of the gap, and the rest is unexplained. This sample comprises 150,000 to 200,000 clones, 60% to 80% of them detected only once. The top ten clonotypes cover roughly 2.8% of the sample. The source material was PBMCs. The receptors shown here come from a woman between 40 and 55 years old in good health and CMV-seropositive.

This clone was picked up many times. The chain employs TRBV7-2 and TRBJ1-1, with D maybe TRBD1 (6 bases). The CDR3 has 12 amino acids. V was trimmed by 1 base and J by 11 bases, leaving 11 bases between them. CDR1 is SGHTA and CDR2 is FQGNSA in the germline V gene. The CDR3 region is CASSLGAGAAFF. The CDR3 coding sequence is TGTGCCAGCAGCTTAGGGGCAGGGGCGGCTTTCTTT.

The V and J genes are TRBV6-6 and TRBJ2-1, with 7 bases matching TRBD1. Germline V lookup: CDR1 MNHNY, CDR2 SVGAGI (reference sequence). This CDR3 has 15 residues. With V trimmed by 5 bases and J by 1 base, 5 bases remained unmatched. CDR3 coding DNA: TGTGCCAGCAGTCGGGACAGAGAGTCCTACAATGAGCAGTTCTTC. This encodes CASSRDRESYNEQFF.

CDR3: CASSSAGITDTQYF. DNA for the CDR3: TGTGCCAGCAGTTCGGCGGGGATCACGGATACGCAGTATTTT. The chain is built from TRBV6-5 and TRBJ2-3, with a tentative D call TRBD2 (6 bases). The CDR3 is 14 residues long. In germline, CDR1 is MNHEY, CDR2 SVGAGI. Trimming cost V 4 bases and J 6 bases, with 14 bases left between them.

CDR3 amino acids: CASSAGRTYNEQFF. For the CDR3, the DNA is TGTGCCAGCAGTGCGGGACGGACCTACAATGAGCAGTTCTTC. This chain joins TRBV28 and TRBJ2-1, with D tentatively TRBD2 (6 bases). Germline V lookup: CDR1 MDHEN, CDR2 SYDVKM. This CDR3 comprises 14 residues. Trimming removed 5 bases from V and 2 bases from J, with 10 bases in between.

There are a few counts of this clone. The chain carries TRBV30 and TRBJ1-1; no clear D. Per the germline V gene, CDR1 is GTSNPN and CDR2 is SVGIG (reference sequence). The V gene lost 0 bases and the J gene lost 1 base, with 6 bases spanning the gap. This CDR3 has 13 amino acids. The CDR3 DNA follows: TGTGCCTGGAGTGTTGGCCCGAACACTGAAGCTTTCTTT. This translates into CAWSVGPNTEAFF.

The rearrangement links TRBV2 to TRBJ2-1; 7 positions agree with TRBD2. Germline CDR1 SNHLY, CDR2 FYNNEI. The CDR3 runs to 15 residues. The J segment lost 4 bases and the V segment lost 6 bases, leaving 9 bases of the junction unmatched. CDR3 in DNA: TGTGCCAGCAGAAGCGGGACTACCGTTTACAATGAGCAGTTCTTC. Its protein is CASRSGTTVYNEQFF.

The CDR3 DNA reads TGCGCCAGCAGCCAAGATAAACTAGCGGGTCTAGGGGAGACCCAGTACTTC. It encodes CASSQDKLAGLGETQYF. The V and J genes are TRBV4-3 and TRBJ2-5, with 9 bases that match TRBD2. CDR1 and CDR2 from the germline V gene are LGHNA and YSLEER. The CDR3 contains 17 residues. The V gene end was trimmed by 0 bases and the J gene end by 5 bases; junction bases not matched to a gene: 10.

This clone was found once. V is TRBV2 and J is TRBJ1-2; D unresolved. V was cut by 8 bases and J by 8 bases, with 9 bases left in between. Germline V gene sequence: CDR1 SNHLY, CDR2 FYNNEI. The CDR3 is 10 residues long. The CDR3 nucleotides read TGTGCCAGCGCAGCGAAGGGCTACACCTTC. Encoded protein: CASAAKGYTF. The full variable domain, completed using reference TRBV2 and TRBJ1-2, is EPEVTQTPSHQVTQMGQEVILRCVPISNHLYFYWYRQILGQKVEFLVSFYNNEISEKSEIFDDQFSVERPDGSNFTLKIRSTKLEDSAMYFCASAAKGYTFGSGTRLTVV.

The J gene is TRBJ2-2, the V gene TRBV10-2, with 7 bases aligning to TRBD1. V lost 6 bases, J lost 7 bases, and 17 bases stayed unmatched. Germline CDR1 reads WSHSY; CDR2 reads SAAADI. This CDR3 is 17 amino acids long. CDR3: CASRPPIPGQVDGELFF. In nucleotides, the CDR3 is TGCGCCAGCAGACCCCCCATACCCGGACAGGTAGACGGGGAGCTGTTTTTT.

Here the CDR3 DNA reads TGCGCCAGCAGCTTTGGACAGGGCAGGGGTGGCTCACCCCTCCACTTT. This encodes CASSFGQGRGGSPLHF. The V call is TRBV5-1, the J call TRBJ1-6; 8 bases line up with TRBD1. This CDR3 has 16 amino acids. Germline V gene data show CDR1 as SGHRS and CDR2 as YFSETQ. The ends lost 2 bases at V and 10 bases at J; junction bases unmatched: 11.

This chain joins TRBV6-5 and TRBJ2-1; perhaps TRBD2 as D (6 bases). This CDR3 has 14 amino acids. Germline V CDR1 and CDR2: MNHEY, SVGAGI. Deletions cut 0 bases from V and 5 bases from J, with 8 bases between. This chain's CDR3 is CASSYSIADNEQFF. Written as DNA, the CDR3 is TGTGCCAGCAGTTACTCGATAGCGGACAATGAGCAGTTCTTC.

The V call is TRBV6-5, the J call TRBJ2-7, with 12 bases fitting TRBD2. With 3 bases clipped from V and 4 bases from J, the junction kept 7 bases outside the gene matches. The CDR3 has 16 residues. Germline V CDR1 and CDR2: MNHEY, SVGAGI. CDR3 DNA: TGTGCCAGCAGTTATCTGGCTAGCGGGGGGGCTTACGAGCAGTACTTC. Translation: CASSYLASGGAYEQYF.

This sequence joins TRBV4-3 and TRBJ1-2, with no clear D. Germline V CDR1 and CDR2: LGHNA, YSLEER. Trimming took 1 base from V and 6 from J, leaving 12 bases between them. The CDR3 has 14 residues. The CDR3: CASSQGPGTNGYTF. CDR3 bases: TGCGCCAGCAGCCAAGGACCGGGAACAAATGGCTACACCTTC.

The chain carries TRBV10-1 and TRBJ2-2; a weak D match, TRBD2 (5 bases). CDR3 length equals 13 residues. The germline gives CDR1 WNHNN, CDR2 SYGVQD (reference sequence). Trimming shortened V by 8 bases and J by 1 base, and 8 bases separated the two germline ends. CDR3 nucleotide sequence: TGCGCCAGCTCTGGAGGGAACACCGGGGAGCTGTTTTTT. Translating it yields CASSGGNTGELFF.

This clone was found once. V gene TRBV5-8 combines with J gene TRBJ2-2, with D possibly being TRBD2 (6 bases). Trimming took 1 base from V and 4 from J, leaving 11 bases between them. This CDR3 region has 15 residues. CDR1 SGHTS and CDR2 YDEGEE come from the germline V gene. CDR3 DNA: TGTGCCAGCAGCTTGTGGAGGGGTCCCACCGGGGAGCTGTTTTTT. This gives the protein CASSLWRGPTGELFF.

V usage is TRBV30 and J usage is TRBJ2-3, with D perhaps TRBD1 (5 bases). Germline lookup yields CDR1 GTSNPN and CDR2 SVGIG (reference sequence). Trimming pared 4 bases from V and 4 bases from J, leaving 15 bases between. The CDR3 is made up of 14 amino acids. CDR3 region: CAWTPTPGPDTQYF. The CDR3 region has the DNA TGTGCCTGGACCCCTACCCCAGGGCCAGATACGCAGTATTTT.

The J gene is TRBJ1-5, the V gene TRBV27; the D gene is possibly TRBD1 (5 bases). Trimming removed 10 bases from V and 5 bases from J, with 15 bases in between. Germline values: CDR1 MNHEY, CDR2 SMNVEV (reference sequence). This CDR3 comprises 13 residues. CDR3 sequence: CAIGGDLDQPQHF. The CDR3, as DNA: TGTGCCATCGGGGGGGATTTGGATCAGCCCCAGCATTTT.

This clone was seen only a few times. V and J are TRBV15 and TRBJ2-5; D ambiguous. V gave up 0 bases and J gave up 4 bases, with 3 bases separating them. The CDR3 consists of 12 residues. CDR1 is LNHNV, CDR2 YYDKDF, per germline (reference sequence). The DNA for the CDR3 is TGTGCCACCAGCAGAGAACTAGAGACCCAGTACTTC. It codes for CATSRELETQYF.

This clone has just one count. This sequence joins TRBV2 and TRBJ2-7; D is perhaps TRBD1 (6 bases). The germline CDR1 and CDR2 sequences are SNHLY and FYNNEI. V was cut by 8 bases and J by 4 bases, with 12 bases left in between. The CDR3 sequence is 12 residues long. The CDR3 DNA reads as TGTGCCAGCGCGAGACAGGCGTACGAGCAGTACTTC. Its protein product is CASARQAYEQYF.

The V and J genes are TRBV6-5 and TRBJ1-2, with D tentatively TRBD1 (6 bases). Germline V gene sequence: CDR1 MNHEY, CDR2 SVGAGI. The CDR3 extends over 16 amino acids. Deletions cut 2 bases from V and 3 bases from J, with 16 bases between. The CDR3 DNA follows: TGTGCCAGCAGTTACACCCTCGGGGGGGGCCACTATGGCTACACCTTC. Translated, it gives CASSYTLGGGHYGYTF.

Here the CDR3 reads CASSPNPGGTDTQYF. In nucleotides, the CDR3 is TGTGCCAGCAGCCCGAACCCAGGGGGCACAGATACGCAGTATTTT. The chain recombines TRBV28 with TRBJ2-3; tentatively, D is TRBD1 (6 bases). Germline CDR1 reads MDHEN; CDR2 reads SYDVKM. The CDR3 is made up of 15 amino acids. The V gene lost 6 bases and the J gene lost 1 base, with 14 bases spanning the gap.

The V and J genes are TRBV5-4 and TRBJ2-7, with D tentatively TRBD1 (5 bases). The CDR3 runs to 15 residues. Germline values: CDR1 SGHNT, CDR2 YYREEE (reference sequence). V was shortened by 2 bases and J by 5 bases, with 17 bases between the two germline ends. CDR3 nucleotides: TGTGCCAGCAGCTTAGACCCCACAGGCGACCACGAGCAGTACTTC. Translation: CASSLDPTGDHEQYF.

The rearrangement links TRBV27 to TRBJ2-5; a possible D gene is TRBD1 (6 bases). The CDR3 is 16 amino acids. V dropped 5 bases and J dropped 1 base, with 17 bases sitting between them. CDR1 and CDR2 (germline): MNHEY, SMNVEV (reference sequence). The DNA of the CDR3 is TGTGCCAGCAGTCCGTGGCTTCAGGGGCGCCAAGAGACCCAGTACTTC. This translates into CASSPWLQGRQETQYF.

The rearrangement links TRBV19 to TRBJ2-3; a possible D gene is TRBD1 (6 bases). The V and J ends lost 3 bases and 6 bases respectively, with 13 bases between them. In germline, CDR1 is LNHDA, CDR2 SQIVND (reference sequence). This CDR3 has 14 residues. This chain's CDR3 is CASSIGQRGDTQYF. For the CDR3, the DNA is TGTGCCAGTAGTATTGGACAGCGTGGGGATACGCAGTATTTT.

The rearrangement uses TRBV14 and TRBJ1-6; 7 positions match TRBD1. The CDR3 is made up of 16 amino acids. The ends lost 3 bases at V and 4 bases at J; junction bases unmatched: 6. In germline, CDR1 is SGHDN, CDR2 FVKESK. CDR3 DNA: TGTGCCAGCAGCCAGTTGGGACAGCCGTATAATTCACCCCTCCACTTT. Amino acids: CASSQLGQPYNSPLHF.

The V gene is TRBV6-6, the J gene TRBJ1-5; TRBD1 aligns across 7 bases. The CDR3 consists of 14 residues. Trimming removed 6 bases from V and 2 bases from J; junction bases left unmatched: 4. The V gene's germline CDR1 is MNHNY and CDR2 SVGAGI (reference sequence). Written as DNA, the CDR3 is TGTGCCAGCAGAGGGGGCTGGGGCAATCAGCCCCAGCATTTT. Its protein product is CASRGGWGNQPQHF.

The CDR3 loop reads CASSAGYNEQFF. CDR3 sequence (DNA): TGTGCCAGCAGTGCGGGGTACAATGAGCAGTTCTTC. The chain is built from TRBV27 and TRBJ2-1; possibly TRBD2 for D (6 bases). Germline CDR1 reads MNHEY; CDR2 reads SMNVEV (reference sequence). V was shortened by 5 bases and J by 4 bases, with 6 bases between the two germline ends. This CDR3 is 12 amino acids long.

The rearrangement uses TRBV27 and TRBJ2-1; 9 bases are a match to TRBD2. There are 18 residues in the CDR3. Germline trimming cut 0 bases from V and 2 bases from J; bases unmatched to any gene: 8. The germline CDR1 and CDR2 sequences are MNHEY and SMNVEV (reference sequence). The CDR3 reads CASSLSNGGRAPYNEQFF. The CDR3 nucleotides are TGTGCCAGCAGTTTATCGAACGGCGGGAGGGCCCCCTACAATGAGCAGTTCTTC.

About this clone itself: The sample carries other DNA sequences with the same CDR3. The CDR3 nucleotides are TGTGCCAGCAGCGTATTAGCGGGGTCCTACAATGAGCAGTTCTTC. Protein product: CASSVLAGSYNEQFF. The genes are TRBV9 and TRBJ2-1, with 8 bases lining up with TRBD2. Germline V gene data show CDR1 as SGDLS and CDR2 as YYNGEE. The CDR3 loop spans 15 amino acids. The trim removed 1 base at V and 1 base at J, leaving 1 base unmatched.

The gene calls are TRBV7-6 and TRBJ2-6, with 7 bases matching TRBD1. Germline V gene data show CDR1 as SGHVS and CDR2 as FNYEAQ. Trimming took 3 bases from V and 2 from J; bases not matched to a gene: 7. This CDR3 is built from 17 residues. The CDR3 sequence is CASSFVRGPPGANVLTF. CDR3 bases: TGTGCCAGCAGCTTCGTTAGGGGGCCTCCTGGGGCCAACGTCCTGACTTTC.

This chain joins TRBV28 and TRBJ1-6; 10 bases are shared with TRBD1. The CDR3 covers 15 residues. Germline-derived CDR1 and CDR2 are MDHEN and SYDVKM. V dropped 6 bases and J dropped 11; count of bases not matched to a gene: 10. CDR3 sequence reads: CASSAGQGSWAPLHF. The CDR3 region has the DNA TGTGCCAGCAGCGCGGGACAGGGGTCTTGGGCACCCCTCCACTTT.

The chain is built from TRBV7-2 and TRBJ2-5, with D possibly TRBD1 on 5 matching bases. CDR1 and CDR2 (germline): SGHTA, FQGNSA. The CDR3 sequence is 14 residues long. V shed 0 bases and J shed 6 bases, with 11 bases lying between them. This chain's CDR3 is CASSLAMGPQTQYF. Written as DNA, the CDR3 is TGTGCCAGCAGCTTAGCTATGGGGCCACAGACCCAGTACTTC.